Shown below are 27 T cell receptor beta chains from a single sample sequenced in a study of control samples from healthy donors and cancer patients. Assay used: immunoSEQ multiplex PCR; TCRdb lists only in-frame clones, some missing. The data contain around 140,000 clones, 89% of them singletons. The sample consisted of PBMCs. The receptors shown here come from a man aged 45-60 years with head and neck cancer.

V usage is TRBV5-1 and J usage is TRBJ2-3; D call uncertain. The V gene lost 0 bases and the J gene lost 2 bases, with 7 bases spanning the gap. Germline CDR1 and CDR2: SGHRS and YFSETQ. CDR3 length: 14 residues. The CDR3 region is CASSLGRYTDTQYF. CDR3 sequence (DNA): TGCGCCAGCAGCTTGGGTCGCTACACAGATACGCAGTATTTT.

The chain employs TRBV5-6 and TRBJ2-2, with D tentatively TRBD1 (5 bases). The CDR3 loop spans 14 amino acids. Germline values: CDR1 SGHDT, CDR2 YYEEEE. The ends were cut back, 4 bases at V and 7 bases at J, with 14 bases in the middle. Here the CDR3 DNA reads TGTGCCAGCAGCGGAAAAAGGGGCGGCGGGGAGCTGTTTTTT. It yields the protein CASSGKRGGGELFF. The full variable domain, completed using reference TRBV5-6 and TRBJ2-2, is DAGVTQSPTHLIKTRGQQVTLRCSPKSGHDTVSWYQQALGQGPQFIFQYYEEEERQRGNFPDRFSGHQFPNYSSELNVNALLLGDSALYLCASSGKRGGGELFFGEGSRLTVL.

Worth noting for this clone: In the same sample, other DNA sequences code for this CDR3. The chain carries TRBV27 and TRBJ1-1, with TRBD1 identical over 9 bases. With V trimmed by 6 bases and J by 4 bases, 0 bases remained unmatched. This CDR3 is 12 amino acids long. CDR1 and CDR2 from the germline V gene are MNHEY and SMNVEV (reference sequence). For the CDR3, the DNA is TGTGCCAGCAGGACAGGGGGCACTGAAGCTTTCTTT. Translation gives CASRTGGTEAFF.

The chain couples TRBV13 to TRBJ2-1, with no clear D. Trimming stripped 1 base from V and 5 bases from J, with 9 bases between. Germline V gene data show CDR1 as PRHDT and CDR2 as FYEKMQ (reference sequence). CDR3 length equals 14 residues. CDR3 loop: CASSLVGVDNEQFF. The CDR3, as DNA: TGTGCCAGCAGCTTAGTCGGCGTCGACAATGAGCAGTTCTTC.

The genes are TRBV10-3 and TRBJ2-1; the match to TRBD2 covers 10 bases. CDR1 and CDR2 from the germline V gene are ENHRY and SYGVKD. The CDR3 contains 15 residues. V shed 5 bases, J shed 6 bases, and the junction held 7 bases outside the gene matches. The DNA of the CDR3 is TGTGCCATCAGTCCCCTAGCGGGGGACTCCAATGAGCAGTTCTTC. This translates into CAISPLAGDSNEQFF.

The chain combines TRBV28 with TRBJ2-7; no clear D. Per germline, CDR1 MDHEN and CDR2 SYDVKM. The CDR3 is made up of 11 amino acids. Trimming removed 6 bases from V and 7 bases from J, with 10 bases in between. Here the CDR3 DNA reads TGTGCCAGCAGCCCCCCCGGGGAGCAGTACTTC. It yields the protein CASSPPGEQYF.

V gene TRBV18 combines with J gene TRBJ1-5; no firm D call. Germline loops: CDR1 KGHSH, CDR2 LQKENI. CDR3 length equals 13 residues. Trimming took off 6 bases at V and 1 base at J, with 7 bases between the two ends. The CDR3 DNA follows: TGTGCCAGCTCGCCGCAGAGCAATCAGCCCCAGCATTTT. This encodes CASSPQSNQPQHF.

The chain employs TRBV2 and TRBJ1-1; no reliable D call. V was cut by 5 bases and J by 4 bases, with 8 bases left in between. This CDR3 is 12 amino acids long. Germline values: CDR1 SNHLY, CDR2 FYNNEI. The CDR3 spells CASSLMATEAFF. CDR3 coding DNA: TGTGCCAGCAGTTTAATGGCCACTGAAGCTTTCTTT.

This clone counts as medium-sized (0.01 to 0.1%). The CDR3: CASSIASYSNQPQHF. The CDR3 coding sequence is TGTGCCAGTAGTATCGCCAGTTATAGCAATCAGCCCCAGCATTTT. V usage is TRBV19 and J usage is TRBJ1-5, with D uncertain. V lost 3 bases and J 0 bases, leaving 9 bases between the germline ends. Germline V gives CDR1 LNHDA, CDR2 SQIVND (reference sequence). This CDR3 spans 15 amino acids. Supplemented by reference TRBV19 and TRBJ1-5, the full variable domain reads DGGITQSPKYLFRKEGQNVTLSCEQNLNHDAMYWYRQDPGQGLRLIYYSQIVNDFQKGDIAEGYSVSREKKESFPLTVTSAQKNPTAFYLCASSIASYSNQPQHFGDGTRLSIL.

This chain links TRBV5-6 with TRBJ2-7, with D perhaps matching TRBD1 (6 bases). The CDR3 has 15 amino acids. Germline V gives CDR1 SGHDT, CDR2 YYEEEE. Between the trimmed V and J ends, which lost 4 bases and 4 bases, there was a span of 18 bases. CDR3 nucleotides: TGTGCCAGCAGCCACGGACAGCCCGGAACTTACGAGCAGTACTTC. Its protein product is CASSHGQPGTYEQYF.

This chain uses TRBV14 with TRBJ2-7; perhaps D is TRBD1 or TRBD2 (5 bases each). The CDR3 is made up of 15 amino acids. V was pared by 0 bases and J by 4 bases, with 13 bases between. The germline CDR1 and CDR2 sequences are SGHDN and FVKESK. The DNA of the CDR3 is TGTGCCAGCAGCCAAGATCCCGGGACGGTGTACGAGCAGTACTTC. Translation: CASSQDPGTVYEQYF.

As DNA, the CDR3 is TGTGCCACCGGGTCGGAGTCCGATACGCAGTATTTT. Its protein product is CATGSESDTQYF. The rearrangement joins TRBV24-1 to TRBJ2-3; D is unclear. The CDR3 is 12 amino acids. V shed 9 bases and J shed 6 bases, with 12 bases lying between them. Looked up from germline, CDR1 is KGHDR and CDR2 is SFDVKD.

The V call is TRBV28, the J call TRBJ2-7; weak D call: TRBD1 (6 bases). The CDR3 runs 14 residues. Germline CDR1 MDHEN, CDR2 SYDVKM. Trimming removed 3 bases from V and 2 bases from J, with 11 bases in between. CDR3 in amino acids: CASSLHRAPYEQYF. CDR3 bases: TGTGCCAGCAGTTTGCACAGGGCCCCCTACGAGCAGTACTTC.

The rearrangement links TRBV6-6 to TRBJ2-5; 8 nucleotides match TRBD1. J lost 6 bases, V lost 5 bases, and 2 bases had no gene match. This CDR3 comprises 12 residues. Germline CDR1 MNHNY, CDR2 SVGAGI (reference sequence). The CDR3 loop reads CASSPGGQTQYF. In DNA form, the CDR3 reads TGTGCCAGCAGTCCAGGGGGCCAGACCCAGTACTTC.

This clone appeared once. This chain connects TRBV28 to TRBJ2-1; D is unresolved. This CDR3 spans 14 amino acids. Trimming stripped 6 bases from V and 0 bases from J, with 9 bases between. CDR1 and CDR2 (germline): MDHEN, SYDVKM. The CDR3 region has the DNA TGTGCCAGCAGCCCCCAAAGCTCCTACAATGAGCAGTTCTTC. It translates to CASSPQSSYNEQFF.

The chain uses TRBV11-2 and TRBJ2-1, with a weak D call TRBD2 (5 bases). Germline CDR1 and CDR2: SGHAT and FQNNGV. The V and J ends lost 3 bases and 1 base respectively, with 7 bases between them. The CDR3 extends over 14 amino acids. In DNA form, the CDR3 reads TGTGCCAGCAGCTTCAGCGGTTCCTACAATGAGCAGTTCTTC. Residues: CASSFSGSYNEQFF.

The chain uses TRBV7-3 and TRBJ2-3, with D perhaps TRBD1 (6 bases). Trimming removed 10 bases at V and 2 bases at J, with 19 bases between. Germline lookup yields CDR1 SGHTA and CDR2 FQGTGA. The CDR3 has 15 amino acids. The CDR3 DNA sequence: TGTGCCACCCAAAATTCGGGACACTTCACAGATACGCAGTATTTT. Translation: CATQNSGHFTDTQYF.

This sequence joins TRBV13 and TRBJ2-3, with D perhaps matching TRBD1 (6 bases). The CDR3 consists of 14 residues. Germline V gene lookup returns CDR1 PRHDT and CDR2 FYEKMQ (reference sequence). V was cut by 5 bases and J by 4 bases, with 13 bases left in between. Here the CDR3 reads CASSEQGASDTQYF. CDR3 nucleotides: TGTGCCAGCAGCGAACAGGGTGCGTCAGATACGCAGTATTTT. The variable domain in full, with the rest retrieved from reference TRBV13 and TRBJ2-3, is AAGVIQSPRHLIKEKRETATLKCYPIPRHDTVYWYQQGPGQDPQFLISFYEKMQSDKGSIPDRFSAQQFSDYHSELNMSSLELGDSALYFCASSEQGASDTQYFGPGTRLTVL.

This clone has only one observation. V and J are TRBV2 and TRBJ2-3; tentatively, D is TRBD1 or TRBD2 (6 bases each). The CDR3 runs to 15 residues. Trimming took off 4 bases at V and 0 bases at J, with 11 bases between the two ends. The germline V gene encodes CDR1 SNHLY and CDR2 FYNNEI. In DNA, the CDR3 is TGTGCCAGCAGTGTTGCGGGACAAAGCACAGATACGCAGTATTTT. It specifies CASSVAGQSTDTQYF.

This chain uses TRBV6-5 with TRBJ1-2, with unresolved D. The V gene lost 3 bases and the J gene lost 5 bases, with 10 bases spanning the gap. Germline values: CDR1 MNHEY, CDR2 SVGAGI. This CDR3 spans 13 amino acids. The DNA for the CDR3 is TGTGCCAGCAGTTATCTGCCGGAATATGGCTACACCTTC. This sequence encodes CASSYLPEYGYTF.

The rearrangement uses TRBV5-6 and TRBJ2-2; 8 nucleotides match TRBD2. J lost 5 bases, V lost 0 bases, and 9 bases had no gene match. Per germline, CDR1 SGHDT and CDR2 YYEEEE. There are 17 residues in the CDR3. The CDR3 region has the DNA TGTGCCAGCAGCTTGGCCCTTGCGGGGGGACGAACCGGGGAGCTGTTTTTT. It codes for CASSLALAGGRTGELFF.

V is TRBV12-3 or TRBV12-4 and J is TRBJ1-2; D is undetermined. V was cut by 4 bases and J by 3 bases, with 9 bases left in between. This CDR3 spans 13 amino acids. CDR3 nucleotides: TGTGCCAGCAGTTCGTCAGGAGACTATGGCTACACCTTC. Protein sequence: CASSSSGDYGYTF.

The chain carries TRBV5-1 and TRBJ1-5; 7 positions match TRBD1. J gave up 0 bases and V 0 bases, and 0 bases lay outside the gene matches. Per germline, CDR1 SGHRS and CDR2 YFSETQ. The CDR3 runs 15 residues. The CDR3: CASSLGTGSNQPQHF. CDR3 coding DNA: TGCGCCAGCAGCTTGGGGACAGGTAGCAATCAGCCCCAGCATTTT.

The chain employs TRBV5-8 and TRBJ2-3; either TRBD1 or TRBD2 may supply D (6 bases each). Germline V gene data show CDR1 as SGHTS and CDR2 as YDEGEE. The CDR3 spans 17 residues. V lost 4 bases and J 4 bases, leaving 22 bases between the germline ends. The CDR3 nucleotides are TGTGCCAGCAGCGTCGGGGGCCTCTCAGTTGGGGCAGATACGCAGTATTTT. It specifies CASSVGGLSVGADTQYF. The whole variable domain, filled in from reference TRBV5-8 and TRBJ2-3, reads EAGVTQSPTHLIKTRGQQATLRCSPISGHTSVYWYQQALGLGLQFLLWYDEGEERNRGNFPPRFSGRQFPNYSSELNVNALELEDSALYLCASSVGGLSVGADTQYFGPGTRLTVL.

The rearrangement uses TRBV2 and TRBJ2-7; 7 bases line up with TRBD2. The CDR3 is made up of 15 amino acids. J gave up 1 base and V 8 bases, and 11 bases lay outside the gene matches. Germline V CDR1 and CDR2: SNHLY, FYNNEI. The CDR3 nucleotides read TGTGCCAGCTTACGACTAGCAGATCTTTCCTACGAGCAGTACTTC. It is translated as CASLRLADLSYEQYF.

The V gene is TRBV7-9, the J gene TRBJ2-2; 11 positions match TRBD2. J was trimmed by 0 bases and V by 5 bases; bases with no gene match: 8. This CDR3 is 18 amino acids long. Germline CDR1 and CDR2: SEHNR and FQNEAQ (reference sequence). The CDR3 protein is CASSTEGLAGANTGELFF. Written as DNA, the CDR3 is TGTGCCAGCAGCACCGAAGGACTAGCGGGTGCGAACACCGGGGAGCTGTTTTTT. Full variable domain (outside the CDR3, taken from reference TRBV7-9 and TRBJ2-2): DTGVSQNPRHKITKRGQNVTFRCDPISEHNRLYWYRQTLGQGPEFLTYFQNEAQLEKSRLLSDRFSAERPKGSFSTLEIQRTEQGDSAMYLCASSTEGLAGANTGELFFGEGSRLTVL.

The chain carries TRBV7-9 and TRBJ2-1; 7 nucleotides align to TRBD1. V lost 5 bases to trimming and J lost 2 bases; unmatched junction nucleotides: 6. The CDR3 loop spans 15 amino acids. Germline V lookup: CDR1 SEHNR, CDR2 FQNEAQ (reference sequence). CDR3 loop: CASSAPGTAYNEQFF. The CDR3 DNA follows: TGTGCCAGCAGCGCACCCGGGACAGCCTACAATGAGCAGTTCTTC.